These 28 T cell receptor beta chains were all obtained from the same sample, sequenced in a study of T cell changes during pregnancy in multiple sclerosis. Clones were sequenced by immunoSEQ multiplex PCR, and TCRdb holds only the in-frame ones, with some missing. The sample holds 70,000 to 95,000 clones, 85% to 95% seen once. This specimen was peripheral blood, taken in the second trimester of pregnancy. Receptors originate from a female donor with multiple sclerosis, enrolled in a pregnancy study.

J is TRBJ2-3 and V is TRBV6-1; 11 positions match TRBD1. The CDR3 is 14 amino acids. V shed 5 bases and J 4 bases; nucleotides not matched to a gene: 2. Germline assignment: CDR1 MNHNS and CDR2 SASEGT. The CDR3 DNA follows: TGTGCCAGCAGTCGGGGACAGGGGGCAGATACGCAGTATTTT. Protein sequence: CASSRGQGADTQYF.

The gene calls are TRBV7-6 and TRBJ2-1; 11 nucleotides line up with TRBD2. V dropped 5 bases and J dropped 4; count of bases not matched to a gene: 4. Germline-derived CDR1 and CDR2 are SGHVS and FNYEAQ. The CDR3 length is 15 residues. CDR3 DNA sequence: TGTGCCAGCAGCCTTGTAGCGGGGGGGTACAATGAGCAGTTCTTC. Translating it yields CASSLVAGGYNEQFF.

The V gene is TRBV10-3, the J gene TRBJ2-7; 7 bases align to TRBD1. Germline-derived CDR1 and CDR2 are ENHRY and SYGVKD. V dropped 3 bases and J dropped 2; count of bases not matched to a gene: 1. This CDR3 is built from 13 residues. Written as DNA, the CDR3 is TGTGCCATCAGTGACGGGACAGCCTACGAGCAGTACTTC. Its translation is CAISDGTAYEQYF.

The chain has TRBV10-2 and TRBJ1-3; D not resolved. Germline values: CDR1 WSHSY, CDR2 SAAADI. The CDR3 has 12 residues. The V and J ends lost 4 bases and 6 bases respectively, with 7 bases between them. In DNA form, the CDR3 reads TGCGCCAGCAGTGTGGGAGTAAACACCATATATTTT. Encoded protein: CASSVGVNTIYF.

The chain carries TRBV4-1 and TRBJ1-2; maybe TRBD1 (6 bases). CDR1 MGHRA and CDR2 YSYEKL come from the germline V gene. V gave up 2 bases and J gave up 7 bases, with 11 bases separating them. This CDR3 comprises 13 residues. The CDR3 region is CASSQTGFSGYTF. CDR3 coding DNA: TGCGCCAGCAGCCAAACAGGGTTTAGTGGCTACACCTTC.

A single count supports this clone. The chain has TRBV11-2 and TRBJ2-5, with D unresolved. Trimming took off 5 bases at V and 5 bases at J, with 6 bases between the two ends. Germline CDR1 is SGHAT and CDR2 is FQNNGV. The CDR3 runs to 11 residues. CDR3 nucleotide sequence: TGTGCCAGCAGCCACGGGGAGACCCAGTACTTC. The encoded protein is CASSHGETQYF.

CDR3 sequence reads: CASRRDTEAFF. The CDR3 nucleotides are TGTGCCAGCAGAAGAGACACTGAAGCTTTCTTT. This chain joins TRBV28 and TRBJ1-1; D remains ambiguous. Looked up from germline, CDR1 is MDHEN and CDR2 is SYDVKM. The CDR3 has 11 residues. V gave up 6 bases and J gave up 3 bases, with 5 bases separating them. Supplemented by reference TRBV28 and TRBJ1-1, the full variable domain reads DVKVTQSSRYLVKRTGEKVFLECVQDMDHENMFWYRQDPGLGLRLIYFSYDVKMKEKGDIPEGYSVSREKKERFSLILESASTNQTSMYLCASRRDTEAFFGQGTRLTVV.

The chain's CDR3 is CSSIPQGSATEAFF. CDR3 sequence (DNA): TGCAGCTCAATTCCCCAGGGATCGGCCACTGAAGCTTTCTTT. V gene TRBV29-1 combines with J gene TRBJ1-1, with D possibly TRBD1 on 5 matching bases. CDR1 SQVTM and CDR2 ANQGSEA come from the germline V gene. The CDR3 consists of 14 residues. The V and J ends lost 8 bases and 4 bases respectively, with 20 bases between them.

The chain has TRBV4-1 and TRBJ2-3; possibly TRBD1 for D (6 bases). Deletions cut 3 bases from V and 6 bases from J, with 13 bases between. Germline V gene data show CDR1 as MGHRA and CDR2 as YSYEKL. The CDR3 extends over 14 amino acids. CDR3 protein: CASSQTGPGDTQYF. The CDR3 DNA is TGCGCCAGCAGCCAGACAGGCCCCGGGGATACGCAGTATTTT.

The chain has TRBV6-6 and TRBJ2-4, with D maybe TRBD1 (6 bases). This CDR3 spans 14 amino acids. Germline V lookup: CDR1 MNHNY, CDR2 SVGAGI (reference sequence). Trimming removed 2 bases at V and 8 bases at J, with 13 bases between. The CDR3 nucleotides read TGTGCCAGCAGTTACGGTCAGGCAGGGGACATTCAGTACTTC. The encoded protein is CASSYGQAGDIQYF.

This rearrangement joins TRBV21-1 to TRBJ2-7; TRBD1, as called in the table, went unchecked against the DNA. TRBV21-1 is marked as a pseudogene. The CDR3 has 12 residues. CDR3 protein: CASVQGVSEQYF. In DNA form, the CDR3 reads TGTGCCAGCGTACAAGGGGTCTCCGAGCAGTACTTC.

The chain carries TRBV5-1 and TRBJ2-5; 8 bases map to TRBD1. Germline values: CDR1 SGHRS, CDR2 YFSETQ. J lost 4 bases, V lost 4 bases, and 12 bases had no gene match. The CDR3 has 16 amino acids. This chain's CDR3 is CASSPGVQGARETQYF. The CDR3 coding sequence is TGCGCCAGCAGCCCTGGCGTTCAGGGGGCTCGAGAGACCCAGTACTTC.

The chain carries TRBV28 and TRBJ2-2; D perhaps matches TRBD2 (6 bases). V lost 5 bases and J 0 bases, leaving 13 bases between the germline ends. CDR3 length: 16 residues. Germline lookup yields CDR1 MDHEN and CDR2 SYDVKM. The CDR3 is CASSPLRTTNTGELFF. The DNA of the CDR3 is TGTGCCAGCAGTCCGCTCAGGACTACGAACACCGGGGAGCTGTTTTTT.

The chain carries TRBV7-9 and TRBJ2-5; the D gene is possibly TRBD1 (6 bases). This CDR3 region has 17 residues. Trimming took off 5 bases at V and 2 bases at J, with 21 bases between the two ends. Germline CDR1 SEHNR, CDR2 FQNEAQ (reference sequence). The CDR3 nucleotides read TGTGCCAGCAGCCCCGAACGTCTGGACAGAGCACAAGAGACCCAGTACTTC. Translation gives CASSPERLDRAQETQYF.

This chain joins TRBV27 and TRBJ2-2, with D hard to call. The germline V and J ends were trimmed by 7 bases and 1 base, with 10 bases remaining between them. In germline, CDR1 is MNHEY, CDR2 SMNVEV (reference sequence). CDR3 length: 14 residues. DNA for the CDR3: TGTGCCAGCAAGACTCAGAAGAACACCGGGGAGCTGTTTTTT. This encodes CASKTQKNTGELFF.

This clone was found once. This sequence joins TRBV19 and TRBJ2-7; TRBD1 is a possible D gene (6 bases). CDR1 is LNHDA and CDR2 is SQIVND in the germline V gene (reference sequence). This CDR3 is built from 13 residues. V was pared by 6 bases and J by 2 bases, with 11 bases between. The CDR3, as DNA: TGTGCCAGTAGGCTACAGGGAACCTACGAGCAGTACTTC. It translates to CASRLQGTYEQYF. Full variable domain (rest looked up from reference TRBV19 and TRBJ2-7): DGGITQSPKYLFRKEGQNVTLSCEQNLNHDAMYWYRQDPGQGLRLIYYSQIVNDFQKGDIAEGYSVSREKKESFPLTVTSAQKNPTAFYLCASRLQGTYEQYFGPGTRLTVT.

This clone was observed a single time. CDR3 residues: CASSDGQGNTGELFF. The CDR3 DNA follows: TGTGCCAGCAGCGACGGACAGGGGAACACCGGGGAGCTGTTTTTT. The gene calls are TRBV11-3 and TRBJ2-2; TRBD1 matches at 8 bases. V lost 5 bases to trimming and J lost 1 base; unmatched junction nucleotides: 3. This CDR3 is built from 15 residues. Looked up from germline, CDR1 is SGHNT and CDR2 is YENEEA.

This chain links TRBV19 with TRBJ1-4; 12 nucleotides agree with TRBD1. The CDR3 spans 18 residues. V was clipped by 9 bases and J by 8 bases; unmatched bases: 19. Germline assignment: CDR1 LNHDA and CDR2 SQIVND (reference sequence). The CDR3 reads CASQKTVGTGGGGEKLFF. The CDR3 nucleotides are TGTGCCAGCCAGAAGACGGTCGGGACAGGGGGCGGTGGGGAAAAACTGTTTTTT.

This sequence joins TRBV13 and TRBJ2-3; 9 bases agree with TRBD2. Looked up from germline, CDR1 is PRHDT and CDR2 is FYEKMQ (reference sequence). V was pared by 3 bases and J by 0 bases, with 7 bases of the junction left unmatched. The CDR3 has 17 amino acids. Here the CDR3 reads CASSFSSAGGSTDTQYF. The CDR3, as DNA: TGTGCCAGCAGCTTCTCGTCAGCGGGGGGAAGCACAGATACGCAGTATTTT. The entire variable domain, with the rest obtained from reference TRBV13 and TRBJ2-3, is as follows: AAGVIQSPRHLIKEKRETATLKCYPIPRHDTVYWYQQGPGQDPQFLISFYEKMQSDKGSIPDRFSAQQFSDYHSELNMSSLELGDSALYFCASSFSSAGGSTDTQYFGPGTRLTVL.

This sequence joins TRBV18 and TRBJ2-5; a weak D match, TRBD2 (5 bases). The CDR3 is 13 residues long. Per germline, CDR1 KGHSH and CDR2 LQKENI. The V and J ends lost 3 bases and 1 base respectively, with 6 bases between them. The CDR3 sequence: CASSPGIQETQYF. In nucleotides, the CDR3 is TGTGCCAGCTCACCCGGGATCCAAGAGACCCAGTACTTC.

This clone showed up just once. The chain joins TRBV18 to TRBJ2-1; 11 nucleotides match TRBD1. The germline V gene encodes CDR1 KGHSH and CDR2 LQKENI. J gave up 0 bases and V 3 bases, and 16 bases lay outside the gene matches. This CDR3 is built from 21 residues. The CDR3 region has the DNA TGTGCCAGCTCACCGGGACAGGGGGTTAGCGGGTCTTCGGGCTCCTACAATGAGCAGTTCTTC. As protein: CASSPGQGVSGSSGSYNEQFF. The full variable domain, in which reference TRBV18 and TRBJ2-1 provide the parts outside the CDR3, is NAGVMQNPRHLVRRRGQEARLRCSPMKGHSHVYWYRQLPEEGLKFMVYLQKENIIDESGMPKERFSAEFPKEGPSILRIQQVVRGDSAAYFCASSPGQGVSGSSGSYNEQFFGPGTRLTVL.

In its sample, this clone was seen a few times. The gene calls are TRBV10-3 and TRBJ1-2; a weak D match, TRBD1 (5 bases). This CDR3 spans 13 amino acids. Germline V gives CDR1 ENHRY, CDR2 SYGVKD. Trimming removed 6 bases from V and 2 bases from J, with 10 bases in between. Here the CDR3 reads CAIRDNRNYGYTF. In nucleotides, the CDR3 is TGTGCCATCAGGGACAACAGAAACTATGGCTACACCTTC.

In this sample, this clone turned up once. CDR3 region: CASSVIGSFNEKLFF. The CDR3 DNA reads as TGTGCCAGCAGCGTTATCGGGTCGTTTAATGAAAAACTGTTTTTT. The rearrangement joins TRBV5-4 to TRBJ1-4; D call uncertain. CDR1 is SGHNT, CDR2 YYREEE, per germline (reference sequence). Trimming left V 4 bases short and J 4 bases short, with 14 bases between. The CDR3 spans 15 residues.

The V call is TRBV6-6, the J call TRBJ2-3; possible D gene TRBD2, 5 bases. The CDR3 has 14 residues. The V and J ends lost 2 bases and 2 bases respectively, with 8 bases between them. Germline V gene data show CDR1 as MNHNY and CDR2 as SVGAGI (reference sequence). CDR3 coding DNA: TGTGCCAGCAGTTACAGCGGAAACACAGATACGCAGTATTTT. The encoded protein is CASSYSGNTDTQYF.

With respect to this clone: At one of its ends the junction is not consistent with the germline gene, which may arise from a read error. The chain has TRBV19 and TRBJ2-4; maybe TRBD2 (5 bases). CDR3 length: 14 residues. Germline values: CDR1 LNHDA, CDR2 SQIVND (reference sequence). The CDR3 protein is CASSMVVWRALGDF. CDR3 in DNA: TGTGCCAGTAGTATGGTTGTCTGGCGGGCCCTTGGGGACTTC.

The chain employs TRBV2 and TRBJ2-2; maybe TRBD1 (6 bases). The germline V gene encodes CDR1 SNHLY and CDR2 FYNNEI. V was trimmed by 8 bases and J by 5 bases, leaving 21 bases between them. This CDR3 has 16 amino acids. CDR3 residues: CASREGRTVLTGELFF. The CDR3 DNA follows: TGTGCCAGCCGAGAGGGCCGGACAGTTCTTACCGGGGAGCTGTTTTTT.

The CDR3: CASREGLHNEQFF. In DNA, the CDR3 is TGTGCCAGCAGAGAGGGACTTCACAATGAGCAGTTCTTC. The chain links TRBV6-5 to TRBJ2-1, with D tentatively TRBD2 (6 bases). The CDR3 sequence is 13 residues long. From germline, CDR1 is MNHEY and CDR2 SVGAGI. V dropped 6 bases and J dropped 5 bases, with 11 bases sitting between them.

The rearrangement uses TRBV27 and TRBJ1-1, with TRBD1 matching over 9 bases. The CDR3 spans 15 residues. Germline assignment: CDR1 MNHEY and CDR2 SMNVEV (reference sequence). V dropped 5 bases and J dropped 5; count of bases not matched to a gene: 9. In nucleotides, the CDR3 is TGTGCCAGCAGTCTTGCCGGGACAGGGTGGACTGAAGCTTTCTTT. It yields the protein CASSLAGTGWTEAFF.